This TCR beta chain was recovered during a study of cytotoxic CD8 clonotypes in ibrutinib-treated CLL. Study overall: The samples contained over 250,000 productive templates on average. They also contained an average of roughly 99,000 productive rearrangements.

The V gene's germline CDR1 is KGHSH and CDR2 LQKENI. This CDR3 has 14 amino acids. V lost 0 bases and J 3 bases, leaving 6 bases between the germline ends. Findings and caveats of the study: While tracking circulating CD8+ T-cell counts, baseline clonality exceeded that of age-matched healthy donors.

Worth noting for this clone: Its target is not known.

Only in-frame clones appear in the TCRdb table, and some are missing; sequencing was by immunoSEQ multiplex PCR. The sample holds over 140,000 clones, 80% seen once. This TCR derives from a human donor with chronic lymphocytic leukemia. The sequencing here drew on PBMCs, taken after 36 months of ibrutinib treatment. The chain links TRBV18 to TRBJ1-3; D remains ambiguous. CDR3 coding DNA: TGTGCCAGCTCACCACCGAGGGATGGAAACACCATATATTTT. It yields the protein CASSPPRDGNTIYF.